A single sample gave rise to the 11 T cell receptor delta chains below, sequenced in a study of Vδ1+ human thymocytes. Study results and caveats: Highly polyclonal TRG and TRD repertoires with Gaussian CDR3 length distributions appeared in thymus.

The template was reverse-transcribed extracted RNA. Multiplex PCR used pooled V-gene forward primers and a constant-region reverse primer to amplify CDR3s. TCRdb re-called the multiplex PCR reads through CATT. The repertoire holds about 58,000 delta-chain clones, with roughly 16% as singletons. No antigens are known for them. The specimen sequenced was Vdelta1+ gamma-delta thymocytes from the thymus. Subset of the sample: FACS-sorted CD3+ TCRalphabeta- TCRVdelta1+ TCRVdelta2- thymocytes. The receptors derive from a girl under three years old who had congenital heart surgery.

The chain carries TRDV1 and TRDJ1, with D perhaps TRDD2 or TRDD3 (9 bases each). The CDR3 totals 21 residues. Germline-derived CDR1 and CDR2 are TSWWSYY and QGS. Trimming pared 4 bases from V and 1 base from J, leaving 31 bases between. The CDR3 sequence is CALGAPPSYLLGDFVTDKLIF. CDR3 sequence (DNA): TGTGCTCTTGGGGCCCCGCCTTCCTACCTACTGGGGGACTTCGTCACCGATAAACTCATCTTT.

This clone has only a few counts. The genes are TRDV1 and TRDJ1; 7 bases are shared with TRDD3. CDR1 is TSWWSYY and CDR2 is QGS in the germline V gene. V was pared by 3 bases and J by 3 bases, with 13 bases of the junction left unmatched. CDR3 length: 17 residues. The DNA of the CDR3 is TGTGCTCTTGGGGAGAGGGATACCTTCTTGTACGCCGATAAACTCATCTTT. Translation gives CALGERDTFLYADKLIF.

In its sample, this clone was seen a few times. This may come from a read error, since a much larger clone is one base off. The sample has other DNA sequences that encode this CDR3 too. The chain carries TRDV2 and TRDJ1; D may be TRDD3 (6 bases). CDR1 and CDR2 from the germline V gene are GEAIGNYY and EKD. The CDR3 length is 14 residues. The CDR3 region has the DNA TGTGCCTGCGACACCGTACTGGGCGACGATAAACTCATCTTT. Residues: CACDTVLGDDKLIF.

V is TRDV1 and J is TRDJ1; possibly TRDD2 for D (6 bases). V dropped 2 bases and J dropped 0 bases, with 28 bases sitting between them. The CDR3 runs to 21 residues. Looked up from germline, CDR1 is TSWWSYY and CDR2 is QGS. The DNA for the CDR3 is TGTGCTCTTGGGGAAGGGCCCCTTCCGCCGCAAAGTGGGATCTACACCGATAAACTCATCTTT. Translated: CALGEGPLPPQSGIYTDKLIF.

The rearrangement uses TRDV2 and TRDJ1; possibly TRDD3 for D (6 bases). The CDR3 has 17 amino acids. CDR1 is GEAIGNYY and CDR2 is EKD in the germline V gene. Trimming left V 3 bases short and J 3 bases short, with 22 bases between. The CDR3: CACDVWLGIFYPDKLIF. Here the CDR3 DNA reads TGTGCCTGTGACGTTTGGCTGGGGATTTTTTACCCCGATAAACTCATCTTT.

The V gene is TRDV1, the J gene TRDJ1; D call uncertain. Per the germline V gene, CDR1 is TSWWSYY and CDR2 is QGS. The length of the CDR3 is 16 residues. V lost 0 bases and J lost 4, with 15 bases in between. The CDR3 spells CALGELEFVQSDKLIF. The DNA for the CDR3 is TGTGCTCTTGGGGAACTAGAGTTCGTTCAGAGCGATAAACTCATCTTT.

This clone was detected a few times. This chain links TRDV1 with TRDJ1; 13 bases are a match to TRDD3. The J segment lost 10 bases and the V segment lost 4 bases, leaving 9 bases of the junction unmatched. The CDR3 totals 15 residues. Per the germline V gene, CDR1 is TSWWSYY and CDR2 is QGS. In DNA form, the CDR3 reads TGTGCTCTTGGGGGGGAACTGGGGGATACGCTGGCACTCATCTTT. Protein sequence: CALGGELGDTLALIF.

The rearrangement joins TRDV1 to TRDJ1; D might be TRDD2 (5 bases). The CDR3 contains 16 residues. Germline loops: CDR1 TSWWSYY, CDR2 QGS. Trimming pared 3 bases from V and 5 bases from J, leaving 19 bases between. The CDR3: CALGDPSLLLRDKLIF. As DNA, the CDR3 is TGTGCTCTTGGGGATCCCTCTCTCCTTCTTCGGGATAAACTCATCTTT.

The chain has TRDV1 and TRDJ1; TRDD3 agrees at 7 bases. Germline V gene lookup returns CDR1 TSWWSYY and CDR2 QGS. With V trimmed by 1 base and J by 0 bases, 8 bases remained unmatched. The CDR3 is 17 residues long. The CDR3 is CALGERSGDCNTDKLIF. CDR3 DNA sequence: TGTGCTCTTGGGGAACGGTCGGGGGATTGCAACACCGATAAACTCATCTTT.

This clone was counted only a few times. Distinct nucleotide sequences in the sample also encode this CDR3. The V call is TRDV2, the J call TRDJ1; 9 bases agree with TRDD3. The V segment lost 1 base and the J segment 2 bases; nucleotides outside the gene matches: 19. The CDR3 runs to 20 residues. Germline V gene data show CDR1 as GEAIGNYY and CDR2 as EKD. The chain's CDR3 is CACDTRTTVGIRDITDKLIF. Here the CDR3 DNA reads TGTGCCTGTGACACACGGACGACCGTGGGGATACGCGATATAACCGATAAACTCATCTTT.

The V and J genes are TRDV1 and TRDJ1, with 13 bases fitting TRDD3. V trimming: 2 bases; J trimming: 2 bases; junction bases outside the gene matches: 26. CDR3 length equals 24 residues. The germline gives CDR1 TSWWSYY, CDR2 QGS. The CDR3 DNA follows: TGTGCTCTTGGGGAAAGTTTCGGGAAAGGGGGAGAGGACTGGGGGATACGATGGACCGATAAACTCATCTTT. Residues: CALGESFGKGGEDWGIRWTDKLIF.